This T cell receptor beta chain originates from a study of cytomegalovirus exposure and HLA in healthy donors (dated by TCRdb to the late 2010s). With regard to the full study: According to a later analysis, the 120 or so validation repertoires were produced on the same platform as the roughly 600 repertoires of the first cohort. In addition to the first cohort of hundreds of subjects, a separate validation cohort of approximately 130 different subjects was used. The study aimed to test whether signatures of past pathogen exposure could be identified by cataloging public T cell receptors. The study combined high-throughput TCR immunosequencing, statistical association of individual TCRs with disease status, and machine learning to predict cytomegalovirus infection status.

This clone has only one observation. What antigen it recognizes has not been identified. No per-base quality is available; no much larger clone lies one base away. The CDR3 measures 16 amino acids from cysteine to phenylalanine. Just the 48-base CDR3 DNA is kept, in frame starting at base 1. CDR1 and CDR2 are read off the germline V gene as SNHLY and FYNNEI. Between the V and J ends, shortened by 5 bases and 1 base respectively, the junction contains 17 bases. What the work shows at the level of the full study, not this receptor alone: Most TCR sequences were observed very rarely across donors, whereas some public TCRs were present in many individuals. In both the original and validation cohorts, the classifier was reported to diagnose cytomegalovirus status with high specificity and sensitivity. In the study, about 150 TCR beta chains were listed as associated with cytomegalovirus. The authors suggested that the approach could potentially be generalized to other disease states and immunological phenotypes. In a later analysis, TCRs clustered in the first cohort were found to also tend to co-occur in the roughly 120 validation repertoires, with 85% to 95% of cluster scores above 0. A later analysis lacked HLA typing for the validation cohort, so it scored co-occurrence in that cohort across all 110 or so repertoires. Three of the identified cytomegalovirus-associated TCR beta chains were confirmed in vitro to be specific for cytomegalovirus antigens.

Library preparation used the immunoSEQ multiplex PCR assay. From the authors' description of their analysis: To diagnose cytomegalovirus status from the catalog of TCR beta chain sequences, a statistical classification framework was built. Here the immuneACCESS table is served through TCRdb, limited to in-frame sequences with V and J called. Missing clones are a known gap in these copies; in checked studies unresolved V genes cover under half, and the rest lacks a known reason. That table gives V, J and clone size, and the DNA gave D and trimming. This sample comprises about 240,000 clones, more than 75% of them detected only once. The top ten clones comprise about 3% of the sample. Separate from the approximately 670-subject first cohort, the validation cohort of 90 to 150 subjects was the group to which the donors belonged.

Here the chain combines TRBV2 and TRBJ1-2; matching of 5 bases hints at TRBD1 as the D gene. This clonotype originated in a man aged 18 to 30 in good health and CMV-seronegative. Sequencing input: PBMCs. The CDR3 region reads CASSLEAGKNNYGYTF. In nucleotide form, the sequence is TGTGCCAGCAGTCTCGAGGCAGGGAAGAATAACTATGGCTACACCTTC.